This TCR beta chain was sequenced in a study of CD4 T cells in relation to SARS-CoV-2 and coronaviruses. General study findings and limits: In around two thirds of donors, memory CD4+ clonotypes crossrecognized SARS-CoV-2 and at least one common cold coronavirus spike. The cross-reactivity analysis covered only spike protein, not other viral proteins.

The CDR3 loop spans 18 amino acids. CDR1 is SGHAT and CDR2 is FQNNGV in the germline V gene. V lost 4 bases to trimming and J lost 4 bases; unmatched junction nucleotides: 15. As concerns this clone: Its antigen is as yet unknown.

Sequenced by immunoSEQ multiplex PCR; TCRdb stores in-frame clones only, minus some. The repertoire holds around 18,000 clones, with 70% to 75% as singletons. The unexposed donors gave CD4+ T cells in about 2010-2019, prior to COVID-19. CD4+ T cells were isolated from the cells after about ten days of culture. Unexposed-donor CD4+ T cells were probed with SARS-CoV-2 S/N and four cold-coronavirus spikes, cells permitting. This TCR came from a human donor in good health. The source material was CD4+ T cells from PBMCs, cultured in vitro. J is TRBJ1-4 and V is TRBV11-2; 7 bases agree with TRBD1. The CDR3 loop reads CASSSAKTPGQSNEKLFF. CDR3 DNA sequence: TGTGCCAGCAGCTCCGCTAAAACTCCGGGACAGAGTAATGAAAAACTGTTTTTT.